These 18 T cell receptor beta chains were all obtained from the same sample, sequenced in a study of blood T cell repertoires in COVID-19. Sequenced by immunoSEQ multiplex PCR; TCRdb stores in-frame clones only, minus some. The sample holds 150,000 or so clones, over 85% seen once. Sequencing was carried out using peripheral blood. These receptors were taken from an older woman with COVID-19, enrolled during active disease.

The chain uses TRBV6-5 and TRBJ1-1; 10 bases map to TRBD1. Unmatched junction bases numbered 5, after V lost 5 bases and J lost 5 bases. There are 14 residues in the CDR3. Germline loops: CDR1 MNHEY, CDR2 SVGAGI. DNA for the CDR3: TGTGCCAGCAGTCGCGGACAGGGGGAGACTGAAGCTTTCTTT. Its translation: CASSRGQGETEAFF.

This sequence joins TRBV11-3 and TRBJ1-1, with D hard to call. CDR1 is SGHNT, CDR2 YENEEA, per germline. Trimming took off 2 bases at V and 6 bases at J, with 10 bases between the two ends. The CDR3 sequence is 13 residues long. CDR3 bases: TGTGCCAGCAGCTTAAACGCGGCTTCTGAAGCTTTCTTT. Translated, it gives CASSLNAASEAFF.

The chain carries TRBV7-8 and TRBJ1-3; weak D call: TRBD1 (6 bases). This CDR3 has 17 amino acids. Trimming cost V 3 bases and J 0 bases, with 15 bases left between them. Germline values: CDR1 SGHVS, CDR2 FQNEAQ. As DNA, the CDR3 is TGTGCCAGCAGCTTGCTACCGGGACACAGCTCTGGAAACACCATATATTTT. It translates to CASSLLPGHSSGNTIYF.

The chain combines TRBV9 with TRBJ2-3; D remains unclear. From germline, CDR1 is SGDLS and CDR2 YYNGEE. The CDR3 contains 14 residues. Between the trimmed V and J ends, which lost 2 bases and 3 bases, there was a span of 10 bases. The CDR3 DNA follows: TGTGCCAGCAGCGTTGGCCCGCGGACAGATACGCAGTATTTT. Protein product: CASSVGPRTDTQYF.

This rearrangement joins TRBV5-5 to TRBJ2-1, with 9 bases that match TRBD2. With V trimmed by 0 bases and J by 6 bases, 13 bases remained unmatched. The CDR3 has 18 amino acids. Germline V gives CDR1 SGHKS, CDR2 YYEKEE (reference sequence). The CDR3 loop is CASSLAGSFAGGRNEQFF. DNA of the CDR3: TGTGCCAGCAGCTTGGCCGGGTCCTTCGCGGGGGGGCGCAATGAGCAGTTCTTC.

The chain joins TRBV19 to TRBJ1-2; maybe TRBD1 (5 bases). This CDR3 comprises 13 residues. Deletions cut 4 bases from V and 4 bases from J, with 10 bases between. The germline CDR1 and CDR2 sequences are LNHDA and SQIVND (reference sequence). The CDR3 nucleotides read TGTGCCAGTAGTAATGGGGCCTTCTATGGCTACACCTTC. It translates to CASSNGAFYGYTF.

The CDR3 sequence: CASSTRTGGGYTF. The DNA of the CDR3 is TGTGCCAGCAGCACCCGGACAGGGGGGGGCTACACCTTC. V and J are TRBV5-4 and TRBJ1-2; 10 bases agree with TRBD1. Germline V gene sequence: CDR1 SGHNT, CDR2 YYREEE (reference sequence). This CDR3 is 13 amino acids long. The trim removed 4 bases at V and 8 bases at J, leaving 5 bases unmatched.

The V call is TRBV5-6, the J call TRBJ1-6; maybe TRBD1 (5 bases). Germline lookup yields CDR1 SGHDT and CDR2 YYEEEE. CDR3 length equals 14 residues. V was clipped by 0 bases and J by 10 bases, with 11 bases between them. CDR3: CASSLEVWGSPLHF. For the CDR3, the DNA is TGTGCCAGCAGCTTGGAGGTATGGGGCTCACCCCTCCACTTT.

This rearrangement joins TRBV25-1 to TRBJ2-5, with D possibly TRBD2 on 6 matching bases. This CDR3 contains 12 residues. The germline gives CDR1 MGHDK, CDR2 SYGVNS. Trimming cost V 8 bases and J 4 bases, with 11 bases left between them. Here the CDR3 DNA reads TGTGCCAGCCAATGGGGAGGAGAGACCCAGTACTTC. Protein: CASQWGGETQYF. Full variable domain (missing parts from reference TRBV25-1 and TRBJ2-5): EADIYQTPRYLVIGTGKKITLECSQTMGHDKMYWYQQDPGMELHLIHYSYGVNSTEKGDLSSESTVSRIRTEHFPLTLESARPSHTSQYLCASQWGGETQYFGPGTRLLVL.

This chain uses TRBV11-3 with TRBJ2-1; 9 bases align to TRBD2. With V trimmed by 0 bases and J by 9 bases, 6 bases remained unmatched. The CDR3 extends over 15 amino acids. CDR1 is SGHNT and CDR2 is YENEEA in the germline V gene. CDR3 DNA sequence: TGTGCCAGCAGCTTAGATAGGGTAGCGGGAGCTGAGCAGTTCTTC. Translating gives CASSLDRVAGAEQFF. The full variable domain, in which reference TRBV11-3 and TRBJ2-1 provide the parts outside the CDR3, is EAGVVQSPRYKIIEKKQPVAFWCNPISGHNTLYWYLQNLGQGPELLIRYENEEAVDDSQLPKDRFSAERLKGVDSTLKIQPAELGDSAVYLCASSLDRVAGAEQFFGPGTRLTVL.

The chain carries TRBV10-3 and TRBJ1-1, with 11 bases matching TRBD1. The germline CDR1 and CDR2 sequences are ENHRY and SYGVKD. This CDR3 has 16 residues. V shed 2 bases and J 8 bases; nucleotides not matched to a gene: 10. This CDR3 is CAISELGQGGYKEAFF. The CDR3 nucleotides read TGTGCCATCAGTGAGCTGGGACAGGGGGGATACAAAGAAGCTTTCTTT.

The CDR3 nucleotides are TGCGCCAGCACCCGGGACTACCGATCCACAGATACGCAGTATTTT. It is translated as CASTRDYRSTDTQYF. This sequence joins TRBV5-1 and TRBJ2-3; 7 bases are a match to TRBD2. The CDR3 sequence is 15 residues long. The germline V gene has CDR1 SGHRS and CDR2 YFSETQ. With V trimmed by 6 bases and J by 2 bases, 9 bases remained unmatched.

The genes are TRBV6-2 or TRBV6-3 and TRBJ1-3; 7 nucleotides line up with TRBD1. Germline-derived CDR1 and CDR2 are MNHEY and SVGEGT. Trimming at V came to 4 bases and at J to 2 bases, leaving 14 bases not matched to a gene. The CDR3 has 18 amino acids. The CDR3 spells CASSWTEPTDRAGNTIYF. Here the CDR3 DNA reads TGTGCCAGCAGTTGGACAGAACCGACAGACAGGGCTGGAAACACCATATATTTT.

The chain's CDR3 is CASSYRRLGGSTDTQYF. CDR3 nucleotides: TGTGCCAGCAGCTATCGTAGGCTGGGGGGGAGCACAGATACGCAGTATTTT. The J gene is TRBJ2-3, the V gene TRBV7-2; TRBD2 agrees at 7 bases. V lost 4 bases, J lost 0 bases, and 10 bases stayed unmatched. The length of the CDR3 is 17 residues. Germline lookup yields CDR1 SGHTA and CDR2 FQGNSA.

CDR3 sequence (DNA): TGCGCCAGCAGCTCCGACAGCACCGGGGAGCTGTTTTTT. It encodes CASSSDSTGELFF. The gene calls are TRBV5-1 and TRBJ2-2; tentative D call: TRBD1 (5 bases). Germline V CDR1 and CDR2: SGHRS, YFSETQ. CDR3 length: 13 amino acids. Trimming shortened V by 3 bases and J by 4 bases, and 7 bases separated the two germline ends.

Only one count was recorded for this clone. This chain joins TRBV5-1 and TRBJ1-6; weak D call: TRBD1 (6 bases). There are 16 residues in the CDR3. The V end lost 6 bases, the J end lost 7 bases, and 20 bases lay between the germline ends. The germline CDR1 and CDR2 sequences are SGHRS and YFSETQ. In DNA, the CDR3 is TGCGCCAGCAACGAGACCCCACAGGGACTAAATTCACCCCTCCACTTT. Translating gives CASNETPQGLNSPLHF.

The rearrangement uses TRBV12-3 or TRBV12-4 and TRBJ1-1; D remains ambiguous. Trimming shortened V by 2 bases and J by 1 base, and 5 bases separated the two germline ends. The length of the CDR3 is 13 residues. CDR3 protein: CASSLLRNTEAFF. CDR3 sequence (DNA): TGTGCCAGCAGTTTATTGAGGAACACTGAAGCTTTCTTT.

The chain links TRBV7-2 to TRBJ1-2, with D possibly matching TRBD1 (6 bases). The CDR3 is 14 residues long. The ends were cut back, 3 bases at V and 5 bases at J, with 13 bases in the middle. Germline V lookup: CDR1 SGHTA, CDR2 FQGNSA. This CDR3 is CASSLVGQLYGYTF. The DNA of the CDR3 is TGTGCCAGCAGCTTGGTTGGACAGCTGTATGGCTACACCTTC.